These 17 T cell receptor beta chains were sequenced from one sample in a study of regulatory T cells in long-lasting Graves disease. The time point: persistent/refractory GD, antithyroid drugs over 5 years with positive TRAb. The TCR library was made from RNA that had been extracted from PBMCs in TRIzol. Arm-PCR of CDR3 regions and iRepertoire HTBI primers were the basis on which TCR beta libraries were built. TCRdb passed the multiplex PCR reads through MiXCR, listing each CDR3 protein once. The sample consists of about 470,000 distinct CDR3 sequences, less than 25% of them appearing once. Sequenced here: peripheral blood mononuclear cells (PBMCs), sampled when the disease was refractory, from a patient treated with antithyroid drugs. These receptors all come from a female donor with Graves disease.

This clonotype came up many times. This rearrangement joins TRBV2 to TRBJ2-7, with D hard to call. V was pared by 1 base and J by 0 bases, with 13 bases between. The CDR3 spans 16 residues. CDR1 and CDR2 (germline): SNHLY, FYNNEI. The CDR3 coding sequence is TGTGCCAGCAGTGAAGGTTGGCGACAAAGCTCCTACGAGCAGTACTTC. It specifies CASSEGWRQSSYEQYF.

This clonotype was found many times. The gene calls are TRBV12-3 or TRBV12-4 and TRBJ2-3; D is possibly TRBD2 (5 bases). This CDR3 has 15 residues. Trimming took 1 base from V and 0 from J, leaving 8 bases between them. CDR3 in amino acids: CASSLGTRSTDTQYF. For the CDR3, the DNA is TGTGCCAGCAGTTTAGGGACTCGTAGCACAGATACGCAGTATTTT.

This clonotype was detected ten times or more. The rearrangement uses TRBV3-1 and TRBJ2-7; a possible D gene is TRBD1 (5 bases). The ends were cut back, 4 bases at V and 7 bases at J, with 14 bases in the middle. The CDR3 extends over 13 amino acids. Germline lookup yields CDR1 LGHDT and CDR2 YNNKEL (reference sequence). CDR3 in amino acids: CASSRGSVGEQYF. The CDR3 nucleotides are TGTGCCAGCAGCCGGGGCTCGGTGGGGGAGCAGTACTTC.

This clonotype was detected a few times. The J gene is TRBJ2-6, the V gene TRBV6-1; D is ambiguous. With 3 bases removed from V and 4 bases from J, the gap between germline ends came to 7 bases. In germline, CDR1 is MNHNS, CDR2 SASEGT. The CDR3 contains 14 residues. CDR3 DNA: TGTGCCAGCAGTGACGAGGCAGGGGCCAACGTCCTGACTTTC. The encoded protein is CASSDEAGANVLTF.

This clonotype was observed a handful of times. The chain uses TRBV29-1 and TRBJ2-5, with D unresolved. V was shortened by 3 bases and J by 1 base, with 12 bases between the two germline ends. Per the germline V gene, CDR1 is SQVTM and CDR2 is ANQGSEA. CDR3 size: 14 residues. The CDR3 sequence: CSVDGRVSQETQYF. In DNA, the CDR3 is TGCAGCGTTGATGGGCGAGTGTCCCAAGAGACCCAGTACTTC.

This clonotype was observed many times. The CDR3, as DNA: TGTGCCAGCAGCTTTGGACAGGGGGCTAATGAAAAACTGTTTTTT. It specifies CASSFGQGANEKLFF. The genes are TRBV7-9 and TRBJ1-4, with 10 bases fitting TRBD1. The CDR3 spans 15 residues. V gave up 3 bases and J gave up 3 bases; unmatched junction bases: 1. Germline assignment: CDR1 SEHNR and CDR2 FQNEAQ (reference sequence). The complete variable domain, with remaining parts taken from reference TRBV7-9 and TRBJ1-4, reads DTGVSQNPRHKITKRGQNVTFRCDPISEHNRLYWYRQTLGQGPEFLTYFQNEAQLEKSRLLSDRFSAERPKGSFSTLEIQRTEQGDSAMYLCASSFGQGANEKLFFGSGTQLSVL.

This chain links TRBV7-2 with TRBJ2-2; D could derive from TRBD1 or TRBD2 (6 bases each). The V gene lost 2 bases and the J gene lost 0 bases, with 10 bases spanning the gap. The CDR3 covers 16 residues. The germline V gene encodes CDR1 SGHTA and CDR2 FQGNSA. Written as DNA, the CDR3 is TGTGCCAGCAGCTTATTGGGGGGCACGAACACCGGGGAGCTGTTTTTT. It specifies CASSLLGGTNTGELFF. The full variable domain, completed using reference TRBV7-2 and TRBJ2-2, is GAGVSQSPSNKVTEKGKDVELRCDPISGHTALYWYRQSLGQGLEFLIYFQGNSAPDKSGLPSDRFSAERTGGSVSTLTIQRTQQEDSAVYLCASSLLGGTNTGELFFGEGSRLTVL.

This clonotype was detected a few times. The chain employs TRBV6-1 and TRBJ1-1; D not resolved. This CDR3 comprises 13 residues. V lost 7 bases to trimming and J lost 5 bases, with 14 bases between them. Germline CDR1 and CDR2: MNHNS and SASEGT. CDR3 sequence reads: CASTLDFGTEAFF. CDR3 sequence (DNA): TGTGCCAGCACCTTAGACTTTGGGACTGAAGCTTTCTTT.

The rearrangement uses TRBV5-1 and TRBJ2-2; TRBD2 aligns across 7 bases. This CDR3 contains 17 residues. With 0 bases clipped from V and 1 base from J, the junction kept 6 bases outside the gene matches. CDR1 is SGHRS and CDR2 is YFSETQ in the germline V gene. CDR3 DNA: TGCGCCAGCAGCTTGGCTTCTAGCGGAGTGAACACCGGGGAGCTGTTTTTT. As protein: CASSLASSGVNTGELFF.

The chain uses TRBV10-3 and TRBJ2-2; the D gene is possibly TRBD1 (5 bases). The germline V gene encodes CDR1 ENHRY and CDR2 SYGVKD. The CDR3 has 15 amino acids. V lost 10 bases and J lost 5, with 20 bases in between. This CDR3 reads CATLGVGASTGELFF. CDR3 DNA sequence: TGTGCCACTCTAGGGGTAGGGGCGAGTACCGGGGAGCTGTTTTTT.

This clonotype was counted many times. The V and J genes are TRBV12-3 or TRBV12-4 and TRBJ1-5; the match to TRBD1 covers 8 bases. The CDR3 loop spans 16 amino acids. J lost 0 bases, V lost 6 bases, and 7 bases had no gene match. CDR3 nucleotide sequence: TGTGCCAGCAGCCGGGACAGGCTCTATAGCAATCAGCCCCAGCATTTT. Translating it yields CASSRDRLYSNQPQHF.

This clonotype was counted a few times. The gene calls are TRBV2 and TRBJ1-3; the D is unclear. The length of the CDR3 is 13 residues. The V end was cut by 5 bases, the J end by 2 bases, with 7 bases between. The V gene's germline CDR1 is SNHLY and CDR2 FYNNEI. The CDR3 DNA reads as TGTGCCAGCAGTTTCGGGCCTGGAAACACCATATATTTT. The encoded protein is CASSFGPGNTIYF.

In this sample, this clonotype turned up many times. In nucleotides, the CDR3 is TGTGCCAGCAGTACCCGGGACAGGGGGAACTATGGCTACACCTTC. Translating it yields CASSTRDRGNYGYTF. This chain uses TRBV27 with TRBJ1-2; 11 nucleotides match TRBD1. This CDR3 comprises 15 residues. CDR1 and CDR2 (germline): MNHEY, SMNVEV (reference sequence). V was clipped by 5 bases and J by 2 bases; unmatched bases: 4.

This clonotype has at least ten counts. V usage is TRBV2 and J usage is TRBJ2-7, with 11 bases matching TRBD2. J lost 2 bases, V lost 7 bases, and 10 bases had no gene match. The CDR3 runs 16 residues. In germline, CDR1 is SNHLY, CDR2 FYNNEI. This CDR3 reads CASIDVIAGGPYEQYF. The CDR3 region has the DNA TGTGCCAGCATAGATGTGATAGCGGGAGGGCCCTACGAGCAGTACTTC.

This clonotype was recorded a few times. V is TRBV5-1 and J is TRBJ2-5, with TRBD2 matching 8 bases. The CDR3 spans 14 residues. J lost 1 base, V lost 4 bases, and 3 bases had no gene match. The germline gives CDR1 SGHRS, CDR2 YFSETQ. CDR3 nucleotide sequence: TGCGCCAGCAGCACGACTAGCGTCCAAGAGACCCAGTACTTC. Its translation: CASSTTSVQETQYF.

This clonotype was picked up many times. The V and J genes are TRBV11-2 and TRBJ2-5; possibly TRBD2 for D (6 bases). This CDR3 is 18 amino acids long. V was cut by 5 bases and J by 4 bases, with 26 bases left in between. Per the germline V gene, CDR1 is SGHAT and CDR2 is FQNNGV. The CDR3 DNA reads TGTGCCAGCAGCCCCCGACCCAGCCCGACTAGTTGTAGAGAGACCCAGTACTTC. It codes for CASSPRPSPTSCRETQYF.

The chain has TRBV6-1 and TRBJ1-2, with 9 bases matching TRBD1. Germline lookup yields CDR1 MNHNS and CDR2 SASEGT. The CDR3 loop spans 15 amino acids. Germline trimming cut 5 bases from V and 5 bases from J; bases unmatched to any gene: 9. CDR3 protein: CASSTQGALGYGYTF. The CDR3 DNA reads TGTGCCAGCAGTACACAGGGGGCGCTGGGATATGGCTACACCTTC.